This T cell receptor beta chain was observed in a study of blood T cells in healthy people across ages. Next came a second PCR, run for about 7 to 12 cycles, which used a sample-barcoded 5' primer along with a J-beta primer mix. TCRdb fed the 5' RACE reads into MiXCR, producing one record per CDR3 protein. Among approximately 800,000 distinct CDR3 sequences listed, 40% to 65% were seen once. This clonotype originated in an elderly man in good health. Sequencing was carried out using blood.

The CDR3 DNA sequence: TGTGCCAGCAGCTTAGTTGGGCCAGGGGGCGAGCAGTACTTC. Its protein product is CASSLVGPGGEQYF. V usage is TRBV11-2 and J usage is TRBJ2-5, with 7 bases that match TRBD1. TRBJ2-7 matches the DNA end more closely, so the J call is doubtful. The germline V gene has CDR1 SGHAT and CDR2 FQNNGV. The CDR3 runs 14 residues.